Listed below are T cell receptor beta chains from one sample, sequenced in a study of shared clonotypes between healthy human individuals. The data were produced by immunoSEQ multiplex PCR, yet TCRdb's version contains in-frame clones alone and is incomplete. The sample lists about 1.1 million clones, approximately 78% occurring once. The sample consisted of memory CD4+ T cells from PBMCs. The origin of the receptors is a man aged 18 to 30 in good health. Some clones in this sample may be carry-over from other donors' samples. The CDR3 runs from the conserved cysteine through the conserved F or W.

J	V	CDR3
TRBJ2-3	TRBV5-1	CASSPGQGQRDTQYF
TRBJ2-1	TRBV20-1	CSTQGRNEQFF
TRBJ2-2	TRBV18	CASSLVDGFTGELFF
TRBJ1-5	TRBV27	CASSSDRGSQPQHF
TRBJ1-5	TRBV25-1	CASSDDFQPQHF
TRBJ1-3	TRBV9	CASSEGQTSSGNTIYF
TRBJ2-5	TRBV30	CAWSQLVGYQETQYF
TRBJ2-2	TRBV5-1	CASSLTLTGELFF
TRBJ1-2	TRBV4-1	CASSPGRGFNYGYTF
TRBJ2-3	TRBV11-3	CASSRHGTSTDTQYF
.	TRBV30	CAWSVTQADEQYF